One T cell receptor (beta chain) is described in this entry. Its target is not known. The data derive from a study of blood T cells in healthy people across ages. Study findings and constraints: Older age coincided with a roughly linear decline in TCR beta diversity per million T cells. It was not possible, with unsorted PBMCs, to conclusively compare naive and antigen-experienced cells. In long-lived donors, naive CD4+ cell counts and diversity exceeded those of aged donors.

Together with a sample-barcoded 5' primer, a J-beta primer mix was included in a second PCR lasting about 7 to 12 cycles. One entry per CDR3 protein results from TCRdb running MiXCR on the 5' RACE reads. The sample yields approximately 600,000 distinct CDR3 sequences, under 70% seen once. The sequenced sample consisted of blood. The receptor comes from a man in his 60s in good health.

CDR3 nucleotide sequence: TGCAGTGCTAGGACTAGCGTAGGCACAGATACGCAGTATTTT. Amino acids: CSARTSVGTDTQYF. This rearrangement joins TRBV20-1 to TRBJ2-3; TRBD2 matches at 8 bases. The CDR3 has 14 residues. Germline lookup yields CDR1 DFQATT and CDR2 SNEGSKA (reference sequence). V trimming: 3 bases; J trimming: 1 base; junction bases outside the gene matches: 3.